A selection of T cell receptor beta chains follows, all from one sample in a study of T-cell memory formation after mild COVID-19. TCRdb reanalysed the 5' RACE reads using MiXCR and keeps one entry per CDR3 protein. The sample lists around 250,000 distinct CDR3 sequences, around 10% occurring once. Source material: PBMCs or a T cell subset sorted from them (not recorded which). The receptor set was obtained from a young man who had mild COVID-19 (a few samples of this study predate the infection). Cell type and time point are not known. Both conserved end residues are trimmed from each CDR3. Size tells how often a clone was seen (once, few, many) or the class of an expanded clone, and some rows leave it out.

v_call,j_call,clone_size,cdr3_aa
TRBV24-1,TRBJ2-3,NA,ATSGYRDRSTDTQY
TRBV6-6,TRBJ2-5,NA,ASSYGRRETQY
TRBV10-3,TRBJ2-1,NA,AISDTPTGWGDEQF
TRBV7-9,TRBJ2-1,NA,ASSDPVNLAGSSYNEQF
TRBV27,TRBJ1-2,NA,ASSSEQFDGYT
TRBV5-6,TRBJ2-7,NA,ASSLPGTPTYEQY
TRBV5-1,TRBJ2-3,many,ASSLVAGTDTQY
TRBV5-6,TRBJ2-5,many,ASRSTGAETQY
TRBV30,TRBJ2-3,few,AWATRGTPSTDTQY
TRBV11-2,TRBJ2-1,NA,ASSTRQLGGPNNEQF
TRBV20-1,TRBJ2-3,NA,SASIQGGGTDTQY
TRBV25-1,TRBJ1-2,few,ASSGNGYT
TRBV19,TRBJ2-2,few,ASSPRREGELF
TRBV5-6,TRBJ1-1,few,ASSPLGGDRNFPAF
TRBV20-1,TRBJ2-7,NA,SASLRGEQY
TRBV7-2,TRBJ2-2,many,ASSPRYPSSTGELF
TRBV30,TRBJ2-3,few,AWSVVFTDTQY
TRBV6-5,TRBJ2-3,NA,ASSYSKGGAFPDTQY
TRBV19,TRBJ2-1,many,ASSNFRVGNEQF
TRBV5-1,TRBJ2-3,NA,ASSLGSTGRGTDTQY
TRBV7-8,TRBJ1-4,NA,ASSYTSVGEKLF
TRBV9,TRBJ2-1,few,ASSVGGSGAHNEQF
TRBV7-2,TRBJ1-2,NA,ASSLASREANYGYT
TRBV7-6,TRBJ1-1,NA,ASSLAPGFAEAF
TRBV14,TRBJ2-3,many,ASSQDPADTQY
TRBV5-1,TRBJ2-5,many,ASSLGTQETQY
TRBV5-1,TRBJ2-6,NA,ASKSEGGANVLT
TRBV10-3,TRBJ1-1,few,AIRGDRSNTEAF
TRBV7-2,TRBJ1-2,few,ASSSRSQDYGYT
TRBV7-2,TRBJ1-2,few,ASSLQGLWGYT
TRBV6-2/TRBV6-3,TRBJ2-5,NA,ASSYGLATYQETQY
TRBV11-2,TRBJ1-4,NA,ASSLVAQATNEKLF
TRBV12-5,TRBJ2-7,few,ASAHQRGAPYEQY
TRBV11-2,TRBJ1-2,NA,ASSYTREGGYT
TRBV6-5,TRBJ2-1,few,ASSYSSSAYNEQF
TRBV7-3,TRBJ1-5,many,ASSSFPGQPQH
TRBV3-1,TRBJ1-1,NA,ASSPDRDMNTEAF
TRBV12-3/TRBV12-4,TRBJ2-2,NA,ASSWTSGGDNTGELF
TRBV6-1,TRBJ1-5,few,ASRMYTGNQPQH
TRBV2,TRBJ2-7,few,ASKRGTNSYEQY
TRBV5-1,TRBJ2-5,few,ASSLLDFVVGETQY
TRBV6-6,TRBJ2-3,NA,ASSFILRRGRTDTQY
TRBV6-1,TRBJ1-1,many,ASSEAPGSPNTEAF
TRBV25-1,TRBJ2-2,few,ASSEGTMTGELF
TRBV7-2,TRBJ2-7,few,ASSPPGPHSEQY
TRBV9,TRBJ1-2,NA,ASSESRGAHYGYT
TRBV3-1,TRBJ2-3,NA,ASSQGTGARDTQY
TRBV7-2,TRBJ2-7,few,ASSPQWDIHEQY
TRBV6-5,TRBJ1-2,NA,ASSMTHLGYGYT
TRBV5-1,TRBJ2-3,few,ASSPLAGGPDTQY
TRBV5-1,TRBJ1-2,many,ASSLEPGIRRGYT
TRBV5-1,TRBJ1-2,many,ASSLGRTTAGYT
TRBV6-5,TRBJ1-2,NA,ASSYSRALNYGYT
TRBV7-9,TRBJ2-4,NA,ASSHVWEVWKGKNIQY
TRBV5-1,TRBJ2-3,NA,ASSLGGFSTDTQY